The 5 T cell receptor beta chains listed next were all sequenced from one sample in a study of blood T cells in healthy people across ages (dated by TCRdb to about 2015). Libraries were prepared through 5' RACE. A second PCR of roughly 7 to 12 cycles was run with a J-beta primer mix and a sample-barcoded 5' primer. TCRdb passed the public sequencing reads through fastp at Q25 and MiXCR, retaining productive beta sequences. Records with the same CDR3 protein are collapsed into one entry carrying the most frequent genes and DNA. This sample is represented by approximately 2,000,000 distinct CDR3 sequences; roughly 43% of them were singletons. The top ten clonotypes cover about 23% of the sample. The specimen sequenced was blood. The receptor set was obtained from a human donor in good health.

This clonotype was detected a few times. The chain recombines TRBV20-1 with TRBJ1-1; D ambiguous. The germline V gene encodes CDR1 DFQATT and CDR2 SNEGSKA (reference sequence). V was trimmed by 2 bases and J by 0 bases, leaving 13 bases between them. This CDR3 contains 15 residues. The CDR3 nucleotides read TGCAGTGCTAGAATCTTTCGGGGAATGAACACTGAAGCTTTCTTT. It is translated as CSARIFRGMNTEAFF.

A remark on this clonotype: An end of the junction differs from the germline gene, which may be a read error. The chain recombines TRBV27 with TRBJ2-1; 8 nucleotides agree with TRBD1. Germline V gene sequence: CDR1 MNHEY, CDR2 SMNVEV (reference sequence). CDR3 length equals 14 residues. The CDR3 nucleotides read TGCGCCCGCAGGGAAGACAGGGGAAACAATGAGCAGTTCTTC. Protein sequence: CARREDRGNNEQFF.

This clonotype occurred a few times. V gene TRBV9 combines with J gene TRBJ2-1, with D possibly matching TRBD1 (5 bases). V shed 4 bases and J shed 5 bases, with 13 bases lying between them. The CDR3 length is 14 residues. Germline V lookup: CDR1 SGDLS, CDR2 YYNGEE. In DNA form, the CDR3 reads TGTGCCAGCAGCCTTCACCCCAGGGACAATGAGCAGTTCTTC. Protein: CASSLHPRDNEQFF.

The V gene is TRBV20-1, the J gene TRBJ2-1; 7 nucleotides align to TRBD2. The V gene end was trimmed by 6 bases and the J gene end by 2 bases; junction bases not matched to a gene: 7. The germline CDR1 and CDR2 sequences are DFQATT and SNEGSKA (reference sequence). The CDR3 length is 14 residues. The CDR3: CSAKTSLTYNEQFF. The CDR3 region has the DNA TGCAGTGCAAAGACTAGCCTCACCTACAATGAGCAGTTCTTC.

This clonotype occurred a few times. The genes are TRBV2 and TRBJ2-5; D gene uncertain. The CDR3 has 12 residues. Germline V gene data show CDR1 as SNHLY and CDR2 as FYNNEI. V dropped 3 bases and J dropped 1 base, with 3 bases sitting between them. CDR3: CASSDPQETQYF. CDR3 coding DNA: TGTGCCAGCAGTGACCCCCAAGAGACCCAGTACTTC.